Sequencing of this T cell receptor (beta chain) was carried out in a study of T cells in narcolepsy. TCRdb keeps only in-frame clones here, not all; method: immunoSEQ multiplex PCR. The sample holds roughly 35,000 clones, 80% seen once. The source material was memory (CD45RA-) CD4+ T cells from blood. The receptor was isolated from a human donor in good health.

This chain's CDR3 is CASSIDPPTGLLETQYF. The CDR3 DNA follows: TGTGCCAGTAGTATAGATCCTCCGACGGGGCTTTTGGAGACCCAGTACTTC. The chain carries TRBV19 and TRBJ2-5; D is perhaps TRBD1 or TRBD2 (5 bases each). V gave up 0 bases and J gave up 5 bases, with 19 bases separating them. Germline V CDR1 and CDR2: LNHDA, SQIVND (reference sequence). CDR3 length: 17 amino acids.